This paragraph covers one T cell receptor (beta chain) sequence. The clone's antigen remains unknown. No much larger clonotype is one base removed from it; base qualities were not supplied. CDR1 and CDR2, looked up from the germline V gene, are SGHTA and FQGNSA. The CDR3 contains 13 residues, cysteine and phenylalanine counted. Solely the CDR3 DNA is kept, with 39 bases framed from the first base. V was cut back by 1 base and J by 4 bases, leaving a gap of 7 bases between them. This sample is part of a study of vaccination and CD4 T cells after COVID-19 (dated by TCRdb to the early 2020s). For the study in its entirety: In the convalescent cohort there were six males and four females, among whom were two Hispanic individuals, seven Caucasians, two Asians and one multiracial person. Participants received two doses of either the Pfizer-BioNTech BNT162b2 vaccine (n=8) or the Moderna mRNA-1273 vaccine (n=2). Post-COVID blood samples from convalescent patients were collected a median of around 110 days after diagnosis, with a range of about 35 to 180 days. Post-vaccine blood samples were obtained a median of about 77 days after the second vaccine dose, with a range of about 12 to 241 days. The cultures were stimulated with overlapping spike peptide pools from SARS-CoV-2 and from the common cold coronaviruses HCoV-NL63, HCoV-OC43 and HCoV-229E. In control cultures, a CEFX viral epitope pool was used as positive control, an HIV-1 Nef peptide pool was used as negative control, or no peptide was added. The spike-specific CD4+ TCR repertoire was compared before and after mRNA vaccination in around ten COVID-19 convalescent patients and a few infection-naive healthy vaccine recipients. At the TCR clonotype level, an earlier paper using these donors assessed memory CD4+ T cell crossreactivity between SARS-CoV-2 and common cold coronavirus spike proteins. Results the study describes overall, beyond this receptor: The study included relatively few convalescent patients and did not analyze early timepoints after natural infection. The median count of SARS-CoV-2-reactive clonotypes went up from under 25 after infection to about 41 after vaccination, although the change was not significant. Of the vaccine-specific clones found in convalescent patients, nearly all (304 of 307) were mono-reactive for SARS-CoV-2 spike instead of being cross-reactive with common cold coronaviruses. Among the post-vaccine SARS-CoV-2-reactive clones in convalescent patients, a median approximately 90% showed up only after vaccination, which suggests vaccine-specific priming.

Taken with the paper, the label for treatment or condition translates to: approximately nine-day PBMC culture with coronavirus spike peptide pools or control peptides (ViraFEST assay). CD4+ T cells from unexposed donors were collected before the COVID-19 pandemic (2011-2018). The study used the ViraFEST assay, which expanded antigen-specific T cells with peptide pools and then identified expanded clonotypes by TCR sequencing. Each well held 2.2 million or so PBMCs cultured in IMDM containing approximately 5.3% human AB serum and about 10 IU/ml IL-2, with 7.5 to 10 ug/ml peptide pools added. Half of the culture medium was replaced with fresh IL-2-containing medium on days 3 and 7. After 10 days of culture, CD4+ T cells were isolated by negative selection using the EasySep CD4+ T cell isolation kit. Unexposed donor CD4+ T cells were tested for reactivity to SARS-CoV-2 S and N and four common cold coronavirus spike pools, as cell number allowed. PBMCs were separated from whole blood using Ficoll-Paque Plus gradient centrifugation and then either used fresh or cryopreserved at -140C. Triplicate wells were generally used for each culture condition. Leukapheresis product for the unexposed donors was bought commercially.

The library was prepared using PCR. TCR sequencing of DNA from cultured CD4+ T cells used the Oncomine TCR Beta short-read assay at the Johns Hopkins FTIC core. Genomic DNA was extracted from the cultured CD4+ T cells with the QIAamp micro DNA kit. Oncomine TCR Beta libraries from cultured CD4+ T cells were pooled using unique dual indexes and sequenced on an Illumina iSeq 100. The study's own analysis went as follows. Non-productive sequences were removed, and CDR3s not starting with C, not ending with F or W, or shorter than 7 amino acids were discarded. The MANAFEST web application was used to identify antigen-specific clonotypes by comparing peptide-stimulated wells against reference wells and other culture wells. For a clone to be called positive, the clone needed an FDR below 0.05, an odds ratio above 5, and a productive frequency above 0.1% in at least two of three replicate wells. A clonotype was classed as cross-reactive if the clonotype showed significant expansion both in SARS-CoV-2 spike wells and in at least one common cold coronavirus spike condition. Similarity between CDR3 sequences was evaluated in R version 3.6.1 using Levenshtein distances (stringdist) and unrooted phylogenetic trees (ape). The public reads were run again by TCRdb, first through fastp at Q25 and then through MiXCR, and only productive beta chains were kept. One record per CDR3 amino acid sequence lists the most common genes and DNA. TCRdb, not the original authors, processed these V and J calls. The sample table holds about 5,600 distinct CDR3 sequences, of which about two fifths were seen once. About 38% of the sample is in the top ten clones.

The sequencing sample was made of CD4+ T cells from blood, cultured in vitro. This sequence originates from a human donor in good health. This receptor chain uses TRBV7-2 and TRBJ1-2, and TRBD1 may be the D gene, going by 5 matching bases. The CDR3 region reads CASSLDRTYGYTF. The DNA sequence follows: TGTGCCAGCAGCTTAGACAGGACCTATGGCTACACCTTC.